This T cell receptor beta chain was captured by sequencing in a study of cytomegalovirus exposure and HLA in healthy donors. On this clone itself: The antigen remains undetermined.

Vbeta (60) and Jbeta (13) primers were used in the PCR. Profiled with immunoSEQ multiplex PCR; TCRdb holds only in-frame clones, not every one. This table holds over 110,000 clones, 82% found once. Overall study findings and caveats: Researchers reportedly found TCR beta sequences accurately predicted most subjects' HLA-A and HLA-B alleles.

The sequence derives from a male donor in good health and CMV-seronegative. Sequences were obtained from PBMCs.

CDR3 residues: CASSQGVEQFF. CDR3 nucleotide sequence: TGTGCCAGCAGCCAAGGGGTTGAGCAGTTCTTC. The rearrangement uses TRBV27 and TRBJ2-1, with D perhaps matching TRBD1 (5 bases). Looked up from germline, CDR1 is MNHEY and CDR2 is SMNVEV (reference sequence). V was clipped by 6 bases and J by 9 bases, with 9 bases between them. The CDR3 consists of 11 residues.